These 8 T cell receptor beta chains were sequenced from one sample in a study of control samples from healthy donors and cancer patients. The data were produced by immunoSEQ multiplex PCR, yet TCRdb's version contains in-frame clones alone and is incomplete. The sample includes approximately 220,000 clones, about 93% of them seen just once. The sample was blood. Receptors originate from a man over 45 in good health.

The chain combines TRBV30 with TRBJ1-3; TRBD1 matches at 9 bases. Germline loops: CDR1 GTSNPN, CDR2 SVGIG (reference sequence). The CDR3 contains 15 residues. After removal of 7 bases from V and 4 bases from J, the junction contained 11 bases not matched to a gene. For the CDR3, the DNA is TGTGCCTTGAAACCCGGGACAGGGTACGGAAACACCATATATTTT. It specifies CALKPGTGYGNTIYF.

The CDR3 nucleotides read TGTGCCAGCAGCAAACCCAGGACCCACGAGCAGTACGTC. It translates to CASSKPRTHEQYV. This chain uses TRBV21-1 with TRBJ2-7. TRBV21-1 is flagged as a pseudogene. This CDR3 is built from 13 residues.

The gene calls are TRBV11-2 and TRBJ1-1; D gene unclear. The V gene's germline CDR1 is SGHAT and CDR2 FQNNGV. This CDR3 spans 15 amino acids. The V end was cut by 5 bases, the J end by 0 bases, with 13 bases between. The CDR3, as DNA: TGTGCCAGCAGCCTCCGGGGAGGGTTGAACACTGAAGCTTTCTTT. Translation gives CASSLRGGLNTEAFF. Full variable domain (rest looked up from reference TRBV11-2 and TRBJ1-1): EAGVAQSPRYKIIEKRQSVAFWCNPISGHATLYWYQQILGQGPKLLIQFQNNGVVDDSQLPKDRFSAERLKGVDSTLKIQPAKLEDSAVYLCASSLRGGLNTEAFFGQGTRLTVV.

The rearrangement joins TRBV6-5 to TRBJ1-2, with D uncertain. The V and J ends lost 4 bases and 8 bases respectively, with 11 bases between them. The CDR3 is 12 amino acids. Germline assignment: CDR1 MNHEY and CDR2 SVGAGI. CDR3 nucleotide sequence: TGTGCCAGCAGTTCCTATATGAAGGGCTACACCTTC. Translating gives CASSSYMKGYTF.

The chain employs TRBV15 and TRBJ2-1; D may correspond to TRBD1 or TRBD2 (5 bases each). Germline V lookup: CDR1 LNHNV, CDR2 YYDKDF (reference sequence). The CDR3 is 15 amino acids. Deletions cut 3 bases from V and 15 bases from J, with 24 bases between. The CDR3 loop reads CATSSELSTGTALFF. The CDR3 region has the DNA TGTGCCACCAGCAGCGAACTATCGACGGGGACGGCCCTGTTCTTC.

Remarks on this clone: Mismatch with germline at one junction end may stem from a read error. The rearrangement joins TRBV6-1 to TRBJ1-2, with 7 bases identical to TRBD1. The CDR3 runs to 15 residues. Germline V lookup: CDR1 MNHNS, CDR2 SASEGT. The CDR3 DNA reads TGTGCCAGCAGCGAAGACAGGGTCTCTGACTATGGCTACACCTTC. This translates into CASSEDRVSDYGYTF.

In DNA form, the CDR3 reads TGTGCCAGCTCACCGCGGGACAGAACTAACTATGGCTACACCTTC. This sequence encodes CASSPRDRTNYGYTF. This chain uses TRBV18 with TRBJ1-2, with 7 bases matching TRBD1. Germline assignment: CDR1 KGHSH and CDR2 LQKENI. The CDR3 is made up of 15 amino acids. The trim removed 3 bases at V and 0 bases at J, leaving 4 bases unmatched.

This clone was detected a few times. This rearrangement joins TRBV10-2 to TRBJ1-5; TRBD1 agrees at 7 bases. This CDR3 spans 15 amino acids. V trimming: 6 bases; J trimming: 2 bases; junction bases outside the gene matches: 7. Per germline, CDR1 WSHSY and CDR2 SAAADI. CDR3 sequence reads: CASRADRVGNQPQHF. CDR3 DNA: TGCGCCAGCAGAGCCGACAGGGTAGGCAATCAGCCCCAGCATTTT.